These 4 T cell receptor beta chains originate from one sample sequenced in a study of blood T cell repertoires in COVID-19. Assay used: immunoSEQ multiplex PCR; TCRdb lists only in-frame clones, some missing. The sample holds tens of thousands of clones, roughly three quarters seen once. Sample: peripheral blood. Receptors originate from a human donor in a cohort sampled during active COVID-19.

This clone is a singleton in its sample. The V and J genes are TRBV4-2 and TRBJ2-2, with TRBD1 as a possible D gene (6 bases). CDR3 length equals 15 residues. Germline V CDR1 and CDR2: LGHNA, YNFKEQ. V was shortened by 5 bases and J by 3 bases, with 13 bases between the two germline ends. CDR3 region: CASSSRGWDTGELFF. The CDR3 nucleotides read TGTGCCAGCAGCAGCAGGGGTTGGGACACCGGGGAGCTGTTTTTT.

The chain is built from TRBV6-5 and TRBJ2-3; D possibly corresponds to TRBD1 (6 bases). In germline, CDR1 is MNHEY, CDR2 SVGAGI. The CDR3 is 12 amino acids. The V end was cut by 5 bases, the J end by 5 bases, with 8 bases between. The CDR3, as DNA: TGTGCCAGCAGTCTACAGGGAGATACGCAGTATTTT. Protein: CASSLQGDTQYF.

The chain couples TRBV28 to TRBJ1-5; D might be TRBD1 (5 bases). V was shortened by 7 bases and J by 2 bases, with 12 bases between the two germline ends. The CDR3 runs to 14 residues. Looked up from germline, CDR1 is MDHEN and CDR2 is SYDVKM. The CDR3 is CASIRRGGNQPQHF. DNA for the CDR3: TGTGCCAGCATCCGACGGGGGGGCAATCAGCCCCAGCATTTT. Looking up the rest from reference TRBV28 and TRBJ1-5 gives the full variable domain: DVKVTQSSRYLVKRTGEKVFLECVQDMDHENMFWYRQDPGLGLRLIYFSYDVKMKEKGDIPEGYSVSREKKERFSLILESASTNQTSMYLCASIRRGGNQPQHFGDGTRLSIL.

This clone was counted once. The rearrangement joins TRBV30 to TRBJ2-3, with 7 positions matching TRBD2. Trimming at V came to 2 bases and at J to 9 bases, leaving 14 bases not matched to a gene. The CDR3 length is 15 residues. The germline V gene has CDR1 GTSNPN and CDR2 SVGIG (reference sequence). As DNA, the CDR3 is TGTGCCTGGAGTAGCGGGACGGCCGATGGAGGGACGCAGTATTTT. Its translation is CAWSSGTADGGTQYF.